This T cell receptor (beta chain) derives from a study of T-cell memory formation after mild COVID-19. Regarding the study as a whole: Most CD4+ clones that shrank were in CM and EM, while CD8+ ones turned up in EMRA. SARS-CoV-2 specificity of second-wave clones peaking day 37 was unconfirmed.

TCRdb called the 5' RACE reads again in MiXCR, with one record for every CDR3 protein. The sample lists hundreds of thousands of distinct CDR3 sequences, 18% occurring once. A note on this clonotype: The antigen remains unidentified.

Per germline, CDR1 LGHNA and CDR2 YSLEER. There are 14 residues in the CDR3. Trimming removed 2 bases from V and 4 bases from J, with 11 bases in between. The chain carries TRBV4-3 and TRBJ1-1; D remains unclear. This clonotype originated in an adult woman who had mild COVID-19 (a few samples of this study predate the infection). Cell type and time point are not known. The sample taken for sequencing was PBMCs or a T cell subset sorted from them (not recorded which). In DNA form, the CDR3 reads TGCGCCAGCAGCCAAAAGGTCATGAGCACTGAAGCTTTCTTT. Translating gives CASSQKVMSTEAFF.